This is a list of T cell receptor beta chains from one sample in a study of sequential checkpoint blockade in melanoma. Generated by immunoSEQ multiplex PCR, the TCRdb table keeps only in-frame clones and is missing some. The profile shows 5,500 or so clones, roughly two fifths of them singletons. This specimen was tumor tissue (inferred from file names), taken from a patient given nivolumab and ipilimumab in sequence. The receptors shown here come from a human donor with melanoma. Both conserved end residues are part of each CDR3. D genes are given only for firm matches. Not all rows give a size; the values are once, few, many and, for expanded clones, a class.

TRBV28	TRBJ2-7	-	-	CASRGKGYEQYF	TGTGCCAGCCGGGGTAAAGGCTACGAGCAGTACTTC
TRBV11-3	TRBJ2-3	few	-	CASSTGPDATDTQYF	TGTGCCAGCAGCACCGGACCTGACGCCACAGATACGCAGTATTTT
TRBV6-8	TRBJ2-7	few	TRBD1	CASSPGTGGKEQYF	TGTGCCAGCTCCCCGGGGACAGGGGGGAAAGAGCAGTACTTC
TRBV28	TRBJ2-7	once	TRBD1	CASRGRDRSYEQYF	TGTGCCAGCAGGGGACGGGACAGGTCCTACGAGCAGTACTTC
TRBV28	TRBJ1-4	few	TRBD1	CASQQGGLDEKLFF	TGTGCCAGTCAACAGGGGGGGCTTGATGAAAAACTGTTTTTT
TRBV23-1	TRBJ2-3	-	TRBD2	CASTGLAGGRGQYF	TGCGCCAGCACGGGACTAGCGGGAGGTCGGGGGCAGTATTTT
TRBV6-8	TRBJ2-1	-	-	CAIKGPTTHEQFF	TGTGCCATCAAGGGACCCACCACCCATGAGCAGTTCTTC
TRBV28	TRBJ2-3	-	TRBD1	CASSRLRQGRLIDTQYF	TGTGCCAGCAGTCGATTGCGACAGGGACGCTTAATAGATACGCAGTATTTT
TRBV2	TRBJ1-1	-	TRBD1	CASSGGQGLLGNTEAFF	TGTGCCAGCAGTGGGGGACAGGGGCTCTTAGGGAACACTGAAGCTTTCTTT
TRBV6-8	TRBJ2-3	few	-	CASSTTSTDTQYF	TGTGCCAGCAGCACAACTAGCACAGATACGCAGTATTTT
TRBV9	TRBJ2-2	few	-	CASIDRTAFTGELFF	TGTGCCAGCATAGATCGGACAGCCTTTACCGGGGAGCTGTTTTTT
TRBV14	TRBJ2-1	few	TRBD2	CASSQEGTSGRAIDEQFF	TGTGCCAGCAGCCAAGAAGGGACTAGCGGGAGGGCCATCGATGAGCAGTTCTTC
TRBV11-3	TRBJ2-7	few	-	CASSKGGGGTYEQYF	TGTGCCAGCAGCAAAGGAGGCGGAGGAACCTACGAGCAGTACTTC
TRBV6-8	TRBJ2-3	once	TRBD1	CASNLDRVPTDTQYF	TGTGCCAGCAACCTGGACAGGGTACCCACAGATACGCAGTATTTT
TRBV11-3	TRBJ2-1	few	TRBD2	CASSWREGSRYEQFF	TGTGCCAGCAGCTGGCGGGAGGGCAGTAGGTATGAGCAGTTCTTC
TRBV11-3	TRBJ2-5	many	TRBD2	CASTGTSGIAETQYF	TGTGCCAGCACCGGGACTAGCGGGATTGCAGAGACCCAGTACTTC
TRBV14	TRBJ2-4	-	-	CASSQVSGSLSKNIQYF	TGTGCCAGCAGCCAAGTTTCGGGGAGTTTATCCAAAAACATTCAGTACTTC
TRBV12-5	TRBJ2-2	-	-	CASTHRYWVANTGELFF	TGTGCCAGCACCCACCGCTATTGGGTCGCAAACACCGGGGAGCTGTTTTTT
TRBV23-1	TRBJ2-4	-	TRBD1	CASGETGGAAKNIQYF	TGCGCCAGCGGCGAGACAGGGGGCGCCGCCAAAAACATTCAGTACTTC
TRBV25-1	TRBJ2-7	-	TRBD1	CASRNTPGQGGFEQYF	TGTGCCAGCAGAAATACCCCGGGACAGGGTGGGTTCGAGCAGTACTTC
TRBV29-1	TRBJ1-2	-	-	CSVWTSNYGYTF	TGCAGCGTTTGGACCTCTAACTATGGCTACACCTTC
TRBV28	TRBJ2-2	-	-	CASSFPGGWQRNGELFF	TGTGCCAGCAGTTTCCCCGGCGGCTGGCAGAGGAACGGGGAGCTGTTTTTT
TRBV10-3	TRBJ2-3	few	TRBD1	CAISEPTGGWTDTQYF	TGTGCCATCAGTGAGCCTACAGGGGGTTGGACAGATACGCAGTATTTT
TRBV11-3	TRBJ2-7	-	TRBD1	CASSSEAGGWYEQYF	TGTGCCAGCAGCTCGGAGGCAGGGGGCTGGTACGAGCAGTACTTC
TRBV10-3	TRBJ1-2	few	-	CAIPNSEGYGYTF	TGTGCCATCCCCAATTCAGAGGGATATGGCTACACCTTC
TRBV28	TRBJ2-7	-	TRBD1	CASSSTGTGSSYEQYF	TGTGCCAGCAGTTCCACCGGGACAGGGTCCTCCTACGAGCAGTACTTC
TRBV1	TRBJ2-7	-	-	CASSQYRRGHSYEQYF	TGCGCCAGCAGCCAGTATCGGAGGGGACACTCCTACGAGCAGTACTTC
TRBV6-8	TRBJ2-5	few	-	CALRVGIGAETQYF	TGTGCCCTCCGTGTTGGGATAGGGGCAGAGACCCAGTACTTC
TRBV9	TRBJ2-7	-	-	CASSVVPGVGYEQYF	TGTGCCAGCAGCGTAGTACCGGGAGTAGGCTACGAGCAGTACTTC